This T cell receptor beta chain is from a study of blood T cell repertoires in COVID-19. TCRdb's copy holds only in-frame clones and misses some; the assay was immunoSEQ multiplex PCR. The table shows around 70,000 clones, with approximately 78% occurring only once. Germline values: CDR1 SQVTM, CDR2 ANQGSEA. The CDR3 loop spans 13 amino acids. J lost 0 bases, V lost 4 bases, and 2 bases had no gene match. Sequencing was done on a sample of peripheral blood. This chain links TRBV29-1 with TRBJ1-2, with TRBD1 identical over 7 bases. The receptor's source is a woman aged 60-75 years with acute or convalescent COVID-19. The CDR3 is CSVGTGANYGYTF. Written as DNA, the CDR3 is TGCAGCGTTGGAACAGGGGCTAACTATGGCTACACCTTC.